This T cell receptor beta chain derives from a study of blood T cell repertoires in COVID-19. The wider study: Sources were T cells, B-cell-depleted T cells, or PBMCs; the material itself was cDNA or gDNA.

With 0 bases clipped from V and 6 bases from J, the junction kept 5 bases outside the gene matches. Per the germline V gene, CDR1 is MNHNY and CDR2 is SVGAGI (reference sequence). The CDR3 consists of 14 residues. Original processing methods: Reference gene primers were amplified, and this amplification served to estimate nucleated cell counts. TCRdb's copy holds only in-frame clones and misses some; the assay was immunoSEQ multiplex PCR. That table gives V, J and clone size, and the DNA gave D and trimming. The repertoire holds approximately 85,000 clones, with 87% as singletons. Sequences were obtained from peripheral blood. The receptor was isolated from a woman between 45 and 65 years old with active or convalescent COVID-19. The V gene is TRBV6-6, the J gene TRBJ2-7, with TRBD1 matching 7 bases. As DNA, the CDR3 is TGTGCCAGCAGTTACTCGACCGAGGGGGCCGAGCAGTACTTC. Its translation is CASSYSTEGAEQYF.